The rows below give T cell receptor beta chains drawn from one sample of a study of CD8 T cells in ankylosing spondylitis. TCRdb re-analysed the 5' RACE reads in MiXCR, keeping a single row per CDR3 protein. The table records 200,000 or so distinct CDR3 sequences, around 13% of them present only once. Sequencing was performed on blood, either unsorted or a sorted T cell fraction (not recorded which). These receptors all stem from a female donor with ankylosing spondylitis or in good health (not recorded which). Both conserved end residues are part of each CDR3. D genes are given only for firm matches. Some rows have no size entry. The others give once, few or many, or a class for an expanded clone.

D,V,J,size,DNA,CDR3
NA,TRBV24-1,TRBJ2-1,many,TGTGCCACCAGTTCTTCAGGGTTGGGAGCTGAGCAGTTCTTC,CATSSSGLGAEQFF
NA,TRBV12-3/TRBV12-4,TRBJ2-7,many,TGTGCCAGCAGTTCCGGGGCAGTCGACGAGCAGTACTTC,CASSSGAVDEQYF
NA,TRBV11-2,TRBJ1-1,many,TGTGCCAGCAGCTTTGTCGGTACTGAAGCTTTCTTT,CASSFVGTEAFF
NA,TRBV11-2,TRBJ2-3,many,TGTGCCAGCAGCGCCCCTAGTACAGATACGCAGTATTTT,CASSAPSTDTQYF
TRBD2,TRBV4-1,TRBJ2-1,few,TGCGCCAGCAGCCAAGGGACTAGCCTGCCGTTCTTC,CASSQGTSLPFF
TRBD1,TRBV6-2/TRBV6-3,TRBJ2-1,NA,TGTGCCAGCAGTTCAGGACAGGACTTTTGGCAATGGGAGCAGTTCTTC,CASSSGQDFWQWEQFF
NA,TRBV13,TRBJ2-3,many,TGTGCCAGCAGCCAATGGGACGGGACTCGCACAGATACGCAGTATTTT,CASSQWDGTRTDTQYF
NA,TRBV7-9,TRBJ1-1,many,TGTGCCAGCAGCATTCTTACGGGGAATGAAGCTTTCTTT,CASSILTGNEAFF
NA,TRBV12-3/TRBV12-4,TRBJ2-1,few,TGTGCCAGCAGCTCCGGACCCGCGGAGCAGTTCTTC,CASSSGPAEQFF
NA,TRBV29-1,TRBJ2-3,many,TGCAGCGGGAGGGACACCTCCACAGATACGCAGTATTTT,CSGRDTSTDTQYF
NA,TRBV6-4,TRBJ2-1,NA,TGTGCCAGCAGTGCGGACTATCTTGAGCAGTTCTTC,CASSADYLEQFF
NA,TRBV7-9,TRBJ1-6,few,TGTGCCAGCCAGGGAGGCTCACCCCTCCACTTT,CASQGGSPLHF
TRBD2,TRBV7-8,TRBJ2-3,many,TGTGCCAGCAGTACCGCTAGCGGGAGTCTGGTCGAATTTAGCACAGATACGCAGTATTTT,CASSTASGSLVEFSTDTQYF
TRBD2,TRBV5-1,TRBJ2-7,NA,TGCGCCAGCAGCTCAGGACTAGCGGGAGGTCCTTACGAGCAGTACTTC,CASSSGLAGGPYEQYF
NA,TRBV10-3,TRBJ2-5,many,TGTGCCACCCTTCTCGGGGAGACCCAGTACTTC,CATLLGETQYF
TRBD1,TRBV24-1,TRBJ2-7,many,TGTGCCACCAGTGATCGAGGGACAGGCACCTACGAGCAGTACTTC,CATSDRGTGTYEQYF
NA,TRBV7-2,TRBJ2-3,NA,TGTGCCAGCAGCGCCCGGACAGATACGCAGTATTTT,CASSARTDTQYF
TRBD2,TRBV5-1,TRBJ2-1,few,TGCGCCAGCGCGAATAGCGGGGATTCTTACAATGAGCAGTTCTTC,CASANSGDSYNEQFF
NA,TRBV6-2/TRBV6-3,TRBJ1-5,many,TGTGCCAGCAGTTACGGGCAGACACTTAATCAGCCCCAGCATTTT,CASSYGQTLNQPQHF
NA,TRBV12-3/TRBV12-4,TRBJ1-6,many,TGTGCCAGCAGTTTAAACTCACCCCTCCACTTT,CASSLNSPLHF
TRBD1,TRBV5-1,TRBJ1-1,many,TGCGCCAGCAGCTCCGGGGACAGGGGGCTAACTGAAGCTTTCTTT,CASSSGDRGLTEAFF
TRBD1,TRBV3-1,TRBJ2-2,few,TGTGCCAGCAGCCCTATACTGGGACAGGGGGAAGTCAACGGGGAGCTGTTTTTT,CASSPILGQGEVNGELFF
NA,TRBV14,TRBJ2-1,many,TGTGCCAGCAGCCAAGGGGTAGCGACCTACAATGAGCAGTTCTTC,CASSQGVATYNEQFF
NA,TRBV3-1,TRBJ1-5,few,TGTGCCAGCAGCCAAACGGATCAGCCCCAGCATTTT,CASSQTDQPQHF
TRBD2,TRBV11-1,TRBJ2-5,many,TGTGCCAGCAGCCCAATTTCCGGACTAGCGGGCATACAAGAGACCCAGTACTTC,CASSPISGLAGIQETQYF
NA,TRBV18,TRBJ1-1,few,TGTGCCAGCTCACCTTCAAAACAGGGTAACACTGAAGCTTTCTTT,CASSPSKQGNTEAFF
TRBD2,TRBV4-1,TRBJ2-7,many,TGCGCCAGCAGTTCAACTAGCGGGAGGACGTACGAGCAGTACTTC,CASSSTSGRTYEQYF
NA,TRBV27,TRBJ1-6,many,TGTGCCAGCAGTTTATCAACAGGACCTTATAATTCACCCCTCCACTTT,CASSLSTGPYNSPLHF
NA,TRBV20-1,TRBJ2-1,many,TGCAGTGCTAGACGGCTTAGCTCCTACAATGAGCAGTTCTTC,CSARRLSSYNEQFF
TRBD1,TRBV5-1,TRBJ1-3,once,TGCGCCAACAGCTTGGGGACAGCAAACACCATATATTTT,CANSLGTANTIYF
NA,TRBV11-2,TRBJ2-5,NA,TGTGCCAGCAGCTTAGTCCTGGGCGAGACCCAGTACTTC,CASSLVLGETQYF
NA,TRBV20-1,TRBJ1-1,many,TGCAGTGCTAGAGAAGGAGGCGACACTGAAGCTTTCTTT,CSAREGGDTEAFF
NA,TRBV3-1,TRBJ2-5,many,TGTGCCAGCAGCCAAGAGGGGGTGTACCAAGAGACCCAGTACTTC,CASSQEGVYQETQYF
TRBD2,TRBV9,TRBJ2-7,many,TGTGCCAGCAGCGTCGCGGGAGGAGGGTACGAGCAGTACTTC,CASSVAGGGYEQYF
NA,TRBV30,TRBJ1-5,many,TGTGCCTGGAGTGGGACGAGGAATCAGCCCCAGCATTTT,CAWSGTRNQPQHF
NA,TRBV29-1,TRBJ2-6,NA,TGCAGCGTACTACAGGGCGCTGGGGCCAACGTCCTGACTTTC,CSVLQGAGANVLTF
NA,TRBV7-2,TRBJ2-3,NA,TGTGCCAGCAGCTTAGTCGGAGGGGTCGGCACAGATACGCAGTATTTT,CASSLVGGVGTDTQYF
NA,TRBV20-1,TRBJ1-2,few,TGCAGTGCTAGAACCCCAACCAAAAACTATGGCTACACCTTC,CSARTPTKNYGYTF
NA,TRBV29-1,TRBJ1-4,many,TGCAGCGTCAAGACGGGGAGAAATGAAAAACTGTTTTTT,CSVKTGRNEKLFF
NA,TRBV27,TRBJ2-1,few,TGTGCCAGCAGTTCGCAAGGCTATGAGCAGTTCTTC,CASSSQGYEQFF
NA,TRBV29-1,TRBJ2-2,few,TGCAGCGTTGTTGGGTCAATGGCCGGGGAGCTGTTTTTT,CSVVGSMAGELFF